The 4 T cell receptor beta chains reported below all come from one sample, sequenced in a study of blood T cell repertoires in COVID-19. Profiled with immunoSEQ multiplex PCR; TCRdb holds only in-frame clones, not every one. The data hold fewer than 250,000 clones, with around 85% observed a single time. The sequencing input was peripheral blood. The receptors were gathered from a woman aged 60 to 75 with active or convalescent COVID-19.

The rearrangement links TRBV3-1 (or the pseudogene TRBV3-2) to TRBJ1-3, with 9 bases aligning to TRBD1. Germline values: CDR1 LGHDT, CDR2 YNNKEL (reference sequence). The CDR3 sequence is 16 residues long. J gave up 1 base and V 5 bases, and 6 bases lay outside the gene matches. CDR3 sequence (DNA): TGTGCCAGCAGCACCAATGGACAGGGGTCTGGAAACACCATATATTTT. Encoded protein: CASSTNGQGSGNTIYF.

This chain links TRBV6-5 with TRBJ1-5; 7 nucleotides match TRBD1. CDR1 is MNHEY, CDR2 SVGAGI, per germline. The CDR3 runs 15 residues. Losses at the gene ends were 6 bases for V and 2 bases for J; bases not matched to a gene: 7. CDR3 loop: CASRTDRAGNQPQHF. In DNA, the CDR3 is TGTGCCAGCAGAACAGACAGGGCAGGCAATCAGCCCCAGCATTTT.

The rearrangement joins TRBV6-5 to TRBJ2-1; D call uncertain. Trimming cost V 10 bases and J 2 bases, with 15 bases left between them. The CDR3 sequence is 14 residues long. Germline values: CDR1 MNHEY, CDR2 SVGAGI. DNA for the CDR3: TGTGCCACCCGAGGTGGAAGCCCCTACAATGAGCAGTTCTTC. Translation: CATRGGSPYNEQFF.

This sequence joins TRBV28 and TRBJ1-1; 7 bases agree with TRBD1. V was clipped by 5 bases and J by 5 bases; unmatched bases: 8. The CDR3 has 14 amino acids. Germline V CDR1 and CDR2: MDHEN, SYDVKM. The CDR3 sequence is CASSPQGVWTEAFF. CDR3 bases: TGTGCCAGCAGTCCCCAGGGGGTTTGGACTGAAGCTTTCTTT.